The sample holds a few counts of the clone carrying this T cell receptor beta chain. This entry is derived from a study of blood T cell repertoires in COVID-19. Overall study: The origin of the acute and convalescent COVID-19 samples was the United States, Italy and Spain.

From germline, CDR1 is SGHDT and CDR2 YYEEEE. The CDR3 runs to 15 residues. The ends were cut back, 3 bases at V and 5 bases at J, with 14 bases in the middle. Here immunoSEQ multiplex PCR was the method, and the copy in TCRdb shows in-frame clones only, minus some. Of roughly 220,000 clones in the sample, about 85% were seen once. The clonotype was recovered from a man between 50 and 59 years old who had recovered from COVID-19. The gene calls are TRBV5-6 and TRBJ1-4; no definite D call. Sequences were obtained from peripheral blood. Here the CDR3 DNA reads TGTGCCAGCAGCTCCCTCGGGAGTGAAAATGAAAAACTGTTTTTT. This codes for CASSSLGSENEKLFF.